This TCR beta chain comes out of a study of cytomegalovirus exposure and HLA in healthy donors. This clone was found a few times. Its antigen is unidentified. This CDR3 comprises 13 residues. J lost 10 bases, V lost 5 bases, and 4 bases had no gene match. CDR1 and CDR2 from the germline V gene are SGHKS and YYEKEE (reference sequence). The PCR employed 60 Vbeta primers together with 13 Jbeta primers. Assay: immunoSEQ multiplex PCR; the TCRdb copy retains only in-frame clones and omits some. The data show hundreds of thousands of clones, around 80% seen once. Regarding the study as a whole: Cytomegalovirus status was reportedly diagnosed by the classifier with high specificity and sensitivity.

The chain combines TRBV5-5 with TRBJ1-4, with 11 bases aligning to TRBD1. This TCR was recovered from a woman aged 55 to 70 in good health and CMV-seropositive. The sample consisted of PBMCs. In DNA form, the CDR3 reads TGTGCCAGCAGTAGGACAGGGGGCGGAAAACTGTTTTTT. As protein: CASSRTGGGKLFF. The full variable domain, completed using reference TRBV5-5 and TRBJ1-4, is DAGVTQSPTHLIKTRGQQVTLRCSPISGHKSVSWYQQVLGQGPQFIFQYYEKEERGRGNFPDRFSARQFPNYSSELNVNALLLGDSALYLCASSRTGGGKLFFGSGTQLSVL.